The T cell receptor beta chain described here comes from a study of lymphopenia after photon versus proton radiotherapy. Germline CDR1 LNHDA, CDR2 SQIVND (reference sequence). The J segment lost 7 bases and the V segment lost 5 bases, leaving 10 bases of the junction unmatched. The CDR3 covers 15 residues. The protocol was immunoSEQ multiplex PCR, while the TCRdb copy is restricted to in-frame clones and leaves out a portion. In the table there are over 25,000 clones, roughly 87% of which are singletons. This receptor was obtained from a woman aged 60-75 years with cholangiocarcinoma. Some clones in this sample may be carry-over from other donors' samples. The chain couples TRBV19 to TRBJ2-1, with 8 bases identical to TRBD2. The input for sequencing was peripheral blood, taken from a patient treated with proton-based radiotherapy. Here the CDR3 reads CASSPQRERLNEQFF. The CDR3 DNA reads TGTGCCAGTAGTCCCCAGCGGGAGCGTTTGAATGAGCAGTTCTTC.